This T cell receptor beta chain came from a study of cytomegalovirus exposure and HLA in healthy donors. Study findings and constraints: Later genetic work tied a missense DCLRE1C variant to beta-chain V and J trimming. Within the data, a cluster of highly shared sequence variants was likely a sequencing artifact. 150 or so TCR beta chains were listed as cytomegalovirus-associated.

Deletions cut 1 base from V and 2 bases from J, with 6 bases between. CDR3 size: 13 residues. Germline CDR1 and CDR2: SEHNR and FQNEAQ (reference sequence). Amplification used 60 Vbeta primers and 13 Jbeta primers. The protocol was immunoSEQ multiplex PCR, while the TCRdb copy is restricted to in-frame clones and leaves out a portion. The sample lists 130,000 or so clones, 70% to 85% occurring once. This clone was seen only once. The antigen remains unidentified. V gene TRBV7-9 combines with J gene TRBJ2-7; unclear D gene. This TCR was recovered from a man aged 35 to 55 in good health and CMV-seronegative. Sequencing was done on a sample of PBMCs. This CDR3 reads CASSLDRTYEQYF. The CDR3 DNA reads TGTGCCAGCAGCTTAGACAGAACCTACGAGCAGTACTTC.